This is a list of T cell receptor beta chains from one sample in a study of breast tumors, draining lymph nodes, adjacent tissues. One entry per CDR3 protein, called by TCRdb with MiXCR from the multiplex PCR reads. This sample has around 290,000 distinct CDR3 sequences, with about 33% found just once. Sequencing was carried out using axillary lymph node tissue. All receptors derive from a female donor with breast cancer. Some clones in this sample may be carry-over from other donors' samples. Both conserved end residues are trimmed from each CDR3. Each record gives: CDR3 protein, J gene, V gene.

CDR3: ASSSRRTGNTIY; J: TRBJ1-3; V: TRBV7-6
CDR3: ASSVTYEQY; J: TRBJ2-7; V: TRBV7-8
CDR3: ASSLAAGGGNEQF; J: TRBJ2-1; V: TRBV11-2
CDR3: ASSLDPSTTDTQY; J: TRBJ2-3; V: TRBV11-3
CDR3: ASSEIRVNTEAF; J: TRBJ1-1; V: TRBV2
CDR3: SARVRRDHQETQY; J: TRBJ2-5; V: TRBV20-1
CDR3: ASSSPRNTQF; J: TRBJ2-1; V: TRBV7-6
CDR3: ASSPRSSGALGETQY; J: TRBJ2-5; V: TRBV7-9
CDR3: ASSLDGDSTGELF; J: TRBJ2-2; V: TRBV19
CDR3: ASSIVGLHSGANVLT; J: TRBJ2-6; V: TRBV19
CDR3: ASRIRGHNTDTQY; J: TRBJ2-3; V: TRBV6-5
CDR3: ASSSPTSEQY; J: TRBJ2-7; V: TRBV27
CDR3: ASSHAGTGTYEQY; J: TRBJ2-7; V: TRBV6-5
CDR3: ASSVEGQTGNTIY; J: TRBJ1-3; V: TRBV9
CDR3: ASRAGTDYNEQF; J: TRBJ2-1; V: TRBV19
CDR3: ATSRVGGRPTEAF; J: TRBJ1-1; V: TRBV15
CDR3: ASSILLSGNTIY; J: TRBJ1-3; V: TRBV19
CDR3: ASSLTSGSYTGELF; J: TRBJ2-2; V: TRBV10-1
CDR3: ASSLRAMRGNQPQH; J: TRBJ1-5; V: TRBV12-3/TRBV12-4
CDR3: ATSRGTKGADTQY; J: TRBJ2-3; V: TRBV15
CDR3: ASSYPRQGGSYNEQF; J: TRBJ2-1; V: TRBV6-5
CDR3: ATSDSARGRETQY; J: TRBJ2-5; V: TRBV24-1
CDR3: ASSVGDEQY; J: TRBJ2-7; V: TRBV2
CDR3: SAYLGVAEKLF; J: TRBJ1-4; V: TRBV20-1
CDR3: ASRPQGFETQY; J: TRBJ2-5; V: TRBV6-6
CDR3: ASSTYPGLAPGANVLT; J: TRBJ2-6; V: TRBV12-3/TRBV12-4
CDR3: SARPGTSGRSEQF; J: TRBJ2-1; V: TRBV20-1
CDR3: ARNVGSYNSPLH; J: TRBJ1-6; V: TRBV30
CDR3: ASSSEREGRDTQY; J: TRBJ2-3; V: TRBV7-9
CDR3: ASSLYQGQGNNSPLH; J: TRBJ1-6; V: TRBV5-1
CDR3: ASSSGLAGLRQETQY; J: TRBJ2-5; V: TRBV27
CDR3: ASGLRDRGSPLH; J: TRBJ1-6; V: TRBV11-2
CDR3: ASSRLVLAGGETQY; J: TRBJ2-5; V: TRBV3-1
CDR3: ASSEAGASRTDTQY; J: TRBJ2-3; V: TRBV2
CDR3: ASSLVGPGTDTQY; J: TRBJ2-3; V: TRBV7-2
CDR3: ASSSGPQETQY; J: TRBJ2-5; V: TRBV5-1
CDR3: ASSKQGRNTEAF; J: TRBJ1-1; V: TRBV19
CDR3: SAREHSGNTDTQY; J: TRBJ2-3; V: TRBV20-1
CDR3: AWIGGSSYNSPLH; J: TRBJ1-6; V: TRBV30
CDR3: SASSAGETQY; J: TRBJ2-5; V: TRBV20-1
CDR3: ATSPPGSWTEAF; J: TRBJ1-1; V: TRBV15
CDR3: ASGSGGEQETQY; J: TRBJ2-5; V: TRBV12-5
CDR3: ASSLSWDSSYEQY; J: TRBJ2-7; V: TRBV27
CDR3: ASSVTPAAGELF; J: TRBJ2-2; V: TRBV9
CDR3: SVSYMGQPQETQY; J: TRBJ2-5; V: TRBV29-1
CDR3: ASTSTSGTDTQY; J: TRBJ2-3; V: TRBV3-1
CDR3: ASSQGSWGYGYT; J: TRBJ1-2; V: TRBV6-5
CDR3: ASSETVSTGQGYT; J: TRBJ1-2; V: TRBV2
CDR3: ASSQTWGGTSGSLGEQY; J: TRBJ2-7; V: TRBV13
CDR3: ASSQEPATQKPTYEQY; J: TRBJ2-7; V: TRBV3-1
CDR3: SARGQMNTEAF; J: TRBJ1-1; V: TRBV20-1
CDR3: ASSFQRESYEQY; J: TRBJ2-7; V: TRBV9
CDR3: ASNSGTLGYT; J: TRBJ1-2; V: TRBV19